This T cell receptor (beta chain) originates from a study of metastatic and nonmetastatic thyroid tumors. Overall study context: Malignant thyroid and benign thyroid patients provided blood and tumor or nodule tissue whose repertoires were compared.

TCRdb re-clonotyped the PCR reads via MiXCR. Among about 39,000 clones listed, about 20% were seen once. The germline V gene has CDR1 SEHNR and CDR2 FQNEAQ (reference sequence). This CDR3 spans 13 amino acids. Trimming left V 3 bases short and J 8 bases short, with 8 bases between. Until they underwent thyroid surgery, no patient had received any treatment. The sample comprised tumor tissue. The V gene is TRBV7-9, the J gene TRBJ1-6; weak D call: TRBD1 (5 bases). The TCR originated in a female donor with papillary thyroid cancer or a benign thyroid nodule (not recorded which). Some clones in this sample may be carry-over from other donors' samples. CDR3 nucleotide sequence: TGTGCCAGCAGCTTCAACAGGTATTCACCCCTCCACTTT. Translating gives CASSFNRYSPLHF. The variable domain in full, with the rest retrieved from reference TRBV7-9 and TRBJ1-6, is DTGVSQNPRHKITKRGQNVTFRCDPISEHNRLYWYRQTLGQGPEFLTYFQNEAQLEKSRLLSDRFSAERPKGSFSTLEIQRTEQGDSAMYLCASSFNRYSPLHFGNGTRLTVT.